This T cell receptor (beta chain) derives from a study of T cell changes during pregnancy in multiple sclerosis. Generated by immunoSEQ multiplex PCR, the TCRdb table keeps only in-frame clones and is missing some. The sample has around 62,000 clones; approximately 90% are singletons. V was clipped by 0 bases and J by 8 bases, with 13 bases between them. Germline V gene sequence: CDR1 MNHEY, CDR2 SVGAGI. The CDR3 runs 14 residues. The sample consisted of CD4+ T cells from peripheral blood mononuclear cells, taken in the first trimester of pregnancy. The rearrangement joins TRBV6-5 to TRBJ1-2, with D possibly matching TRBD1 (5 bases). The receptor was isolated from a female donor with multiple sclerosis, enrolled in a pregnancy study. This CDR3 reads CASSYSGGDRGYTF. The CDR3 DNA reads as TGTGCCAGCAGTTACTCGGGAGGGGATAGGGGCTACACCTTC.